This T cell receptor (beta chain) was captured by sequencing in a study of OX40 agonist ivuxolimab in advanced cancers. Study observations and caveats: Some nonresponders also had low normalized T-cell clonal expansion.

As to this clone: What it binds is not known.

This CDR3 has 15 residues. V lost 6 bases and J lost 2; bases outside the gene matches: 3. The germline gives CDR1 MNHEY, CDR2 SMNVEV (reference sequence). Assay used: immunoSEQ multiplex PCR; TCRdb lists only in-frame clones, some missing. This sample has around 54,000 clones, with roughly 94% found just once. This TCR derives from an adult with an advanced solid tumor such as melanoma, head and neck, liver or kidney cancer. Sequencing used CD4+ or CD8+ T cells sorted from blood, obtained in a trial of the OX40 agonist ivuxolimab. The gene calls are TRBV27 and TRBJ2-3; 12 bases fit TRBD2. CDR3 sequence (DNA): TGTGCCAGCAGACTAGCGGGGGGTGTCACAGATACGCAGTATTTT. Its translation is CASRLAGGVTDTQYF.